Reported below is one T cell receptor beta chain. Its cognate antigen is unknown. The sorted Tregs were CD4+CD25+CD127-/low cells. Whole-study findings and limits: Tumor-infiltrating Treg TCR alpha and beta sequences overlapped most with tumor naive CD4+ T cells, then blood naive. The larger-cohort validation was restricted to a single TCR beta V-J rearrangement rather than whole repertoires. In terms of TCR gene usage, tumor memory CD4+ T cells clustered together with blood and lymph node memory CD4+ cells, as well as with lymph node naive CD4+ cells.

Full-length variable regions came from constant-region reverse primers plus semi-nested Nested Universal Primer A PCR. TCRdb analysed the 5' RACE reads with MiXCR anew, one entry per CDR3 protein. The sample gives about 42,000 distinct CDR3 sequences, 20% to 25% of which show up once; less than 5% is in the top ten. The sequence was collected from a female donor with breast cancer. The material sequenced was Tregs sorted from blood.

This CDR3 is CSASQGTYNEQFF. The DNA of the CDR3 is TGCAGTGCTAGTCAAGGGACCTACAATGAGCAGTTCTTC. J is TRBJ2-1 and V is TRBV20-1; D is unresolved. The V and J ends lost 3 bases and 2 bases respectively, with 8 bases between them. This CDR3 is 13 amino acids long. CDR1 is DFQATT, CDR2 SNEGSKA, per germline (reference sequence).